A selection of T cell receptor beta chains follows, all from one sample in a study of blood T cells in healthy people across ages. Using its own MiXCR run on the 5' RACE reads, TCRdb lists one record per CDR3 protein. The table lists approximately 820,000 distinct CDR3 sequences, roughly 44% of them singletons. Sequences were obtained from blood. These receptors all stem from a man in his fifties or sixties in good health. The CDR3 runs from the conserved cysteine through the conserved F or W. D genes are given only for firm matches. Only part of the rows carry a size: once, few, many, or a class if the clone is expanded.

v_gene: TRBV5-8; abundance: once; d_gene: .; j_gene: TRBJ1-5; CDR3nt: TGTGCCAGCAGCCGACAGGATCAGCCCCAGCATTTT; CDR3aa: CASSRQDQPQHF
v_gene: TRBV10-3; abundance: few; d_gene: .; j_gene: TRBJ2-1; CDR3nt: TGTGCCATCAGTGTCGGTCGGAATGAGCAGTTCTTC; CDR3aa: CAISVGRNEQFF
v_gene: TRBV11-2; abundance: .; d_gene: TRBD1; j_gene: TRBJ2-7; CDR3nt: TGTGCCAGCAGCTTAGATGTCGCGACAGGGTCTTCCGAGCAGTACTTC; CDR3aa: CASSLDVATGSSEQYF
v_gene: TRBV2; abundance: few; d_gene: .; j_gene: TRBJ2-3; CDR3nt: TGTGCCAGCAGGTTCGAGAGTAGCGGAGGAGATACGCAGTATTTT; CDR3aa: CASRFESSGGDTQYF
v_gene: TRBV9; abundance: .; d_gene: .; j_gene: TRBJ2-7; CDR3nt: TGTGCCAGCAGCGTAGAATCAGGGACCTACGAGCAGTACTTC; CDR3aa: CASSVESGTYEQYF
v_gene: TRBV13; abundance: few; d_gene: .; j_gene: TRBJ1-6; CDR3nt: TGTGCCAGCAGCTTAGGAGAGGGTTCACCCCTCCACTTT; CDR3aa: CASSLGEGSPLHF
v_gene: TRBV6-1; abundance: .; d_gene: .; j_gene: TRBJ2-6; CDR3nt: TGTGCCAGCAAAAGGAGGGACGCTGGGGCCAACGTCCTGACTTTC; CDR3aa: CASKRRDAGANVLTF
v_gene: TRBV29-1; abundance: .; d_gene: .; j_gene: TRBJ1-1; CDR3nt: TGCAGCGTGGGGGCGGCTGAAGCTTTCTTT; CDR3aa: CSVGAAEAFF
v_gene: TRBV20-1; abundance: .; d_gene: TRBD2; j_gene: TRBJ2-5; CDR3nt: TGCAGTGCTAGAGATAGCAGCGGGGCACGAGTATATGAGCAGTACTTC; CDR3aa: CSARDSSGARVYEQYF
v_gene: TRBV6-6; abundance: .; d_gene: .; j_gene: TRBJ2-7; CDR3nt: TGTGCCAGCCGAGCCTTGAGCTCCTACAATGAGCAGTACTTC; CDR3aa: CASRALSSYNEQYF
v_gene: TRBV5-1; abundance: .; d_gene: .; j_gene: TRBJ2-7; CDR3nt: TGCGCCAGCAGCCCCAGGGACCCTTCGTACGAGCAGTACTTC; CDR3aa: CASSPRDPSYEQYF
v_gene: TRBV6-5; abundance: .; d_gene: .; j_gene: TRBJ2-7; CDR3nt: TGTGCCAGCAGTTACCGACCGGGTTCCTACGAGCAGTACTTC; CDR3aa: CASSYRPGSYEQYF
v_gene: TRBV6-5; abundance: .; d_gene: TRBD1; j_gene: TRBJ1-1; CDR3nt: TGTGCCAGCGGCCACCGGGACAGGGGAACTGAAGCTTTCTTT; CDR3aa: CASGHRDRGTEAFF
v_gene: TRBV20-1; abundance: .; d_gene: .; j_gene: TRBJ2-4; CDR3nt: TGCAGTGCTGGTGAGCAGCTAGCCAAAAACATTCAGTACTTC; CDR3aa: CSAGEQLAKNIQYF
v_gene: TRBV20-1; abundance: .; d_gene: .; j_gene: TRBJ1-2; CDR3nt: TGCAGTGCTAGGCGGACCCAGCCTTATGGCTACACCTTC; CDR3aa: CSARRTQPYGYTF